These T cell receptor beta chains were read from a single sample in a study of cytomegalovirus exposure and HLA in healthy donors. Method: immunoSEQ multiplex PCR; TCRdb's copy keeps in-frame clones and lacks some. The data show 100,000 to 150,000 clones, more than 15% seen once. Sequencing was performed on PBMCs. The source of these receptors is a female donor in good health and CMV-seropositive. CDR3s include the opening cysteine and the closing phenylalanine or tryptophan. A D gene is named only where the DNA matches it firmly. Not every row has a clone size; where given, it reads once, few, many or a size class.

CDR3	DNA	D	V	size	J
CASSPEALSDTEAFF	TGTGCCAGCAGCCCCGAGGCCCTTTCGGACACTGAAGCTTTCTTT	NA	TRBV4-2	once	TRBJ1-1
CASSVGGDSNNEQFF	TGTGCCAGCAGCGTAGGAGGGGACAGCAACAATGAGCAGTTCTTC	TRBD1	TRBV9	NA	TRBJ2-1
CASGGQGETGELFF	TGTGCCAGCGGGGGACAGGGGGAGACCGGGGAGCTGTTTTTT	TRBD1	TRBV14	NA	TRBJ2-2
CASSSGHRLNTEAFF	TGCGCCAGCAGCTCGGGACACCGATTGAACACTGAAGCTTTCTTT	NA	TRBV5-1	NA	TRBJ1-1
CASSGGQGLNTEAFF	TGTGCCAGCAGCGGAGGACAGGGATTGAACACTGAAGCTTTCTTT	TRBD1	TRBV9	few	TRBJ1-1
CASSLAAGAVYEQYF	TGCGCCAGCAGCTTGGCGGCAGGGGCGGTTTACGAGCAGTACTTC	NA	TRBV5-1	few	TRBJ2-7
CASSYTIRGINEKLFF	TGTGCCAGCAGCTACACCATCAGGGGTATTAATGAAAAACTGTTTTTT	NA	TRBV7-2	NA	TRBJ1-4
CAWSPLRGSLDTEAFF	TGTGCCTGGAGTCCCCTTCGAGGGAGTTTGGACACTGAAGCTTTCTTT	NA	TRBV30	NA	TRBJ1-1
CASSPNWGGYETQYF	TGTGCCAGCAGCCCTAATTGGGGGGGATATGAGACCCAGTACTTC	TRBD2	TRBV7-2	few	TRBJ2-5
CASTTGTSRQETQYF	TGTGCCAGCACTACCGGGACTAGCCGCCAAGAGACCCAGTACTTC	TRBD2	TRBV7-2	few	TRBJ2-5